This TCR beta chain was captured in a study of chemoradiotherapy in HPV16-positive cancers. Overall study context: Functional T-cell assays on two HPV16-positive patients' cells defined candidate HPV-specific clones and common TCR motifs. Study-wide results and caveats: During treatment, candidate HPV-specific clones and E7-related motifs expanded in tumor.

As to this clone: Antigen specificity is unknown.

Profiling relied on immunoSEQ multiplex PCR, and the TCRdb table lists in-frame clones only, not all of them. The data contain just under 8,000 clones, 55% to 80% of them seen just once; the ten biggest clones take up approximately 33%. Germline V gives CDR1 GTSNPN, CDR2 SVGIG (reference sequence). The CDR3 is 13 amino acids. Trimming left V 3 bases short and J 10 bases short, with 16 bases between. Repeated repertoire sampling spanned the course of chemoradiotherapy. The gene calls are TRBV30 and TRBJ1-5, with D unclear. This sample was taken from a patient who underwent chemoradiotherapy. This TCR came from a human donor with HPV-associated anogenital cancer. The CDR3 DNA is TGTGCCTGGAGCCTCCCCCAGGCTATTCCCCAGCATTTT. This sequence encodes CAWSLPQAIPQHF.